The present T cell receptor beta chain was sequenced within a study of blood T cell repertoires in COVID-19. At the level of the study: Donors in the United States, Italy and Spain gave samples during acute or convalescent COVID-19. T cells, B-cell-depleted T cells, or PBMCs provided the cDNA or gDNA that served as material.

V lost 2 bases to trimming and J lost 8 bases; unmatched junction nucleotides: 15. The germline V gene encodes CDR1 PRHDT and CDR2 FYEKMQ (reference sequence). The CDR3 has 17 residues. Followed over time, Seattle patients had been enrolled while infection was active. The authors' processing: Quantification of nucleated cells was approximated via reference gene primer amplification. Data came from immunoSEQ multiplex PCR; TCRdb stores just in-frame clones and leaves some out. D and trimming were read from the DNA, whereas the V and J calls and clone size are those reported in that table. The profile shows around 46,000 clones, around 85% of them singletons.

The specimen sequenced was peripheral blood. The sequence was obtained from an elderly woman with COVID-19, enrolled during active disease. The chain employs TRBV13 and TRBJ2-3; 8 nucleotides align to TRBD2. CDR3: CASSLRPGGSGDGTQYF. DNA of the CDR3: TGTGCCAGCAGCTTAAGGCCGGGAGGGTCAGGGGATGGTACGCAGTATTTT.